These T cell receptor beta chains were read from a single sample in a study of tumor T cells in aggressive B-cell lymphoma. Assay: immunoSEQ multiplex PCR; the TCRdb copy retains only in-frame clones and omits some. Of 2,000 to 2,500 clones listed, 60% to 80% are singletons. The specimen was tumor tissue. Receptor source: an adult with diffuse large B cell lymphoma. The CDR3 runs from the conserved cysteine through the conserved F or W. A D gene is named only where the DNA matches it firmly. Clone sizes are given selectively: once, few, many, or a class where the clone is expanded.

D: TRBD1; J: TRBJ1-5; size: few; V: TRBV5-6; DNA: TGTGCCAGCAGCTTAGGGTACAGGGGGATCGGTTTGGATCAGCCCCAGCATTTT; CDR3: CASSLGYRGIGLDQPQHF
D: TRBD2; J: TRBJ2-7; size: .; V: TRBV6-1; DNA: TGTGCCAGCAGTGCCCCGGGACTAGCGTTCGAGCAGTACTTC; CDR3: CASSAPGLAFEQYF
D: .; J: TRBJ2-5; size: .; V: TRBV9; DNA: TGTGCCAGCCAGAGAGATATGCTAGGAGGGGAGACCCAGTACTTC; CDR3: CASQRDMLGGETQYF
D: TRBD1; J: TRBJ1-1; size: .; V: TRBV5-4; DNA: TGTGCCAGCAGCCATGGACAGGGACTGAACACTGAAGCTTTCTTT; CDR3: CASSHGQGLNTEAFF
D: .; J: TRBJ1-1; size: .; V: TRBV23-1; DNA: TGCGCCAGCAGTCTCCGGACGGGGGGAGGCACTGAAGCTTTCTTT; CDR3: CASSLRTGGGTEAFF
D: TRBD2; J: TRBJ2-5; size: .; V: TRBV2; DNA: TGTGCCAGCAGTGATCCTAGCGGGGGATTCGTGGGGACCCAGTACTTC; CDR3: CASSDPSGGFVGTQYF
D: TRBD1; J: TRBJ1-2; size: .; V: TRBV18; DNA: TGTGCCAGCTCTCCTAACAGGGGGCTAGCTGGCTACACCTTC; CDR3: CASSPNRGLAGYTF
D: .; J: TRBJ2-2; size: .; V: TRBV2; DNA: TGTGCCAGCAGTGTGGGCCCAGCGAACACCGGGGAGCTGTTTTTT; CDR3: CASSVGPANTGELFF
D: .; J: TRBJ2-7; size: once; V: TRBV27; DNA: TGTGCCAGCAAAAGAGACGGGTGGCACGAGCAGTACTTC; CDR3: CASKRDGWHEQYF
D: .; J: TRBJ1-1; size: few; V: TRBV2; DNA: TGTGCCAGCAAAATCCCGGGGTTTGGAACTGAAGCTTTCTTT; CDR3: CASKIPGFGTEAFF
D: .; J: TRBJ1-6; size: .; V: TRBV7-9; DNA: TGTGCCAGCAGCCCCTTAGGGGGATCACCCCTCCACTTT; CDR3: CASSPLGGSPLHF
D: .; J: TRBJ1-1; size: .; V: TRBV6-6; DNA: TGTGCCAGCAGTTACCCCGGGGGTACTGAAGCTTTCTTT; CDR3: CASSYPGGTEAFF
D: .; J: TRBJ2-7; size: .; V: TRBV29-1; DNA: TGCAGCGTTGGGGAGTGGAGAGGATCAACCTACGAGCAGTACTTC; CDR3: CSVGEWRGSTYEQYF
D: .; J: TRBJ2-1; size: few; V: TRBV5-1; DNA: TGCGCCAGCACCCTCCCGACGCTAGGGGCCCGGGATGAGCAGTTCTTC; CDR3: CASTLPTLGARDEQFF
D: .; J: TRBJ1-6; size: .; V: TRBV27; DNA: TGTGCCAGCAGTTTATGGGGGCCGAGGGATTCACCCCTCCACTTT; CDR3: CASSLWGPRDSPLHF
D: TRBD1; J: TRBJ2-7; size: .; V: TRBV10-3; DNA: TGTGCCATCAGTAGAAGACAGGGGGCAAGCAACGAGCAGTACTTC; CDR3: CAISRRQGASNEQYF
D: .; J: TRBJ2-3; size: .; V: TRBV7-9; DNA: TGTGCCAGCAGCCCCACATCGGATACGCAGTATTTT; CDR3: CASSPTSDTQYF
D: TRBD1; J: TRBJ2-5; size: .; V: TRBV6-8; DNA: TGTGCCAGCAGCCAGAACAGGGGTCTTGGTCGGCAAGAGACCCAGTACTTC; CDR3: CASSQNRGLGRQETQYF
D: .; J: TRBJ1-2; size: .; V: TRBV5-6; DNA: TGTGCCAGCAGCTTGACAGGATCTAACTATGGCTACACCTTC; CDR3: CASSLTGSNYGYTF
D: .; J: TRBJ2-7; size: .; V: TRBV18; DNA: TGTGCCAGCTCTTCCGGGGGACCGTACTACGAGCAGTACTTC; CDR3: CASSSGGPYYEQYF
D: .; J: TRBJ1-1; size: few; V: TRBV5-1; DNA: TGCGCCAGCACCTTCCAGGGGATGAACACTGAAGCTTTCTTT; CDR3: CASTFQGMNTEAFF
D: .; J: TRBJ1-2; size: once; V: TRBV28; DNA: TGTGCCAGCACTAGCGGGGGTTCTAACTATGGCTACACCTTC; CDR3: CASTSGGSNYGYTF
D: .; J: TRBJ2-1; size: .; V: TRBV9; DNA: TGTGCCAGCAGCGCCCCGACAGTTAGGAATGAGCAGTTCTTC; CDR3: CASSAPTVRNEQFF
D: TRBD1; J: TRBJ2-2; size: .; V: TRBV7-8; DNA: TGTGCCAGCAGCTTGGACAGGGTCGAAGTATTCACCGGGGAGCTGTTTTTT; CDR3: CASSLDRVEVFTGELFF
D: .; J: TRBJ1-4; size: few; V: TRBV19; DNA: TGTGCCAGTAGTACCTTCCCAGGCGAAAAACTGTTTTTT; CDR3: CASSTFPGEKLFF